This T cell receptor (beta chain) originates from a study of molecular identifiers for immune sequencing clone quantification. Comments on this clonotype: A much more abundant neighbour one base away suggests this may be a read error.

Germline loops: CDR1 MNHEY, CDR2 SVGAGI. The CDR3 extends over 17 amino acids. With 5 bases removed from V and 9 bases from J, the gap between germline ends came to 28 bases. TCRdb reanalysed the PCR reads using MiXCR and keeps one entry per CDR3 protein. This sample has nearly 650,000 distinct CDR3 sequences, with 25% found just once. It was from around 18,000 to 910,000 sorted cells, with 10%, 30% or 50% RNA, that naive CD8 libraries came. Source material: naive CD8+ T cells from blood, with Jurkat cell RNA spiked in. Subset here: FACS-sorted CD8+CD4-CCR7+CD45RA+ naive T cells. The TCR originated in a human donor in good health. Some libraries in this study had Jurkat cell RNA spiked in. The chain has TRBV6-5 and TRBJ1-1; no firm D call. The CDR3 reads CASSTPATDRSRTKAFF. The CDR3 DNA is TGTGCCAGCAGTACCCCAGCGACGGACCGCAGTAGGACTAAAGCTTTCTTT.